Below, 24 T cell receptor beta chains from the same sample are listed, as sequenced in a study of blood T cells in healthy people across ages. With a J-beta primer mix and a sample-barcoded 5' primer, a second PCR ran 7 to 11 cycles. Each CDR3 protein is one row after TCRdb ran MiXCR on the 5' RACE reads. The sample has around 870,000 distinct CDR3 sequences, around 30% seen once; the top ten hold roughly a sixth. Sequenced: blood. These receptors originate from a woman older than 75 in good health.

A few counts support this clonotype. The chain combines TRBV18 with TRBJ1-1; perhaps TRBD1 as D (6 bases). With 3 bases removed from V and 0 bases from J, the gap between germline ends came to 14 bases. The CDR3 is 16 amino acids. Germline-derived CDR1 and CDR2 are KGHSH and LQKENI. For the CDR3, the DNA is TGTGCCAGCTCACCCAAACAGGGAATTCTGAACACTGAAGCTTTCTTT. Protein: CASSPKQGILNTEAFF. Full variable domain (rest looked up from reference TRBV18 and TRBJ1-1): NAGVMQNPRHLVRRRGQEARLRCSPMKGHSHVYWYRQLPEEGLKFMVYLQKENIIDESGMPKERFSAEFPKEGPSILRIQQVVRGDSAAYFCASSPKQGILNTEAFFGQGTRLTVV.

This clonotype appeared many times. The V call is TRBV18, the J call TRBJ2-5; no clear D. The CDR3 totals 12 residues. Trimming shortened V by 3 bases and J by 5 bases, and 7 bases separated the two germline ends. Germline lookup yields CDR1 KGHSH and CDR2 LQKENI. The CDR3: CASSPRHETQYF. In nucleotides, the CDR3 is TGTGCCAGCTCACCGCGGCATGAGACCCAGTACTTC.

As concerns this clonotype: This could be a read error, since a much larger clone is one nucleotide away. CDR3 sequence: CTSSLGSTGKEGYTF. CDR3 nucleotides: TGCACCAGCAGCCTAGGATCGACAGGGAAGGAAGGCTACACCTTC. This chain uses TRBV4-3 with TRBJ1-2, with TRBD1 matching 7 bases. Germline assignment: CDR1 LGHNA and CDR2 YSLEER. The CDR3 sequence is 15 residues long.

V and J are TRBV25-1 and TRBJ2-7; D is unresolved. In germline, CDR1 is MGHDK, CDR2 SYGVNS. Trimming stripped 3 bases from V and 2 bases from J, with 14 bases between. This CDR3 has 15 amino acids. CDR3 region: CASSDSAAGTYEQYF. The CDR3 region has the DNA TGTGCCAGCAGTGACTCGGCTGCAGGCACCTACGAGCAGTACTTC.

This clonotype was seen at least ten times. V gene TRBV9 combines with J gene TRBJ2-2, with D tentatively TRBD1 (5 bases). Germline V gene sequence: CDR1 SGDLS, CDR2 YYNGEE. The V gene lost 0 bases and the J gene lost 2 bases, with 11 bases spanning the gap. CDR3 length: 16 amino acids. DNA for the CDR3: TGTGCCAGCAGCGTAGCAAGGGGTGGAAACACCGGGGAGCTGTTTTTT. Translation: CASSVARGGNTGELFF.

This clonotype came up many times. This chain links TRBV7-2 with TRBJ2-6; perhaps TRBD1 as D (5 bases). This CDR3 has 18 amino acids. The germline V gene has CDR1 SGHTA and CDR2 FQGNSA. The V gene lost 2 bases and the J gene lost 0 bases, with 14 bases spanning the gap. The CDR3 region is CASSLRQLISSGANVLTF. The CDR3 DNA reads as TGTGCCAGCAGCTTACGACAGCTTATAAGCTCTGGGGCCAACGTCCTGACTTTC.

There are many counts of this clonotype. The chain combines TRBV5-4 with TRBJ2-4; TRBD2 is a possible D gene (7 bases). This CDR3 has 16 residues. V lost 2 bases to trimming and J lost 0 bases, with 12 bases between them. Germline V gives CDR1 SGHNT, CDR2 YYREEE (reference sequence). The CDR3 here is CASSFGGQRAKNIQYF. The CDR3 DNA sequence: TGTGCCAGCAGCTTCGGGGGGCAGCGAGCCAAAAACATTCAGTACTTC.

This clonotype was observed a few times. The chain recombines TRBV7-2 with TRBJ1-6, with D possibly TRBD1 on 6 matching bases. The germline V and J ends were trimmed by 4 bases and 6 bases, with 13 bases remaining between them. Per germline, CDR1 SGHTA and CDR2 FQGNSA. This CDR3 region has 15 residues. The CDR3 protein is CASSSRRTVNSPLHF. The CDR3, as DNA: TGTGCCAGCAGCTCAAGACGGACAGTTAATTCACCCCTCCACTTT.

This clonotype was seen a single time. This sequence joins TRBV29-1 and TRBJ1-1; 11 bases are shared with TRBD1. V lost 5 bases and J lost 5; bases outside the gene matches: 7. Germline values: CDR1 SQVTM, CDR2 ANQGSEA. The CDR3 length is 14 residues. The CDR3 DNA reads as TGCAGCGTTCCGGACAGGGGGCCCTGGACTGAAGCTTTCTTT. Translating gives CSVPDRGPWTEAFF.

In its sample, this clonotype was seen many times. The genes are TRBV20-1 and TRBJ2-1; a weak D match, TRBD1 (7 bases). V was pared by 2 bases and J by 6 bases, with 14 bases between. The CDR3 contains 14 residues. CDR1 and CDR2 from the germline V gene are DFQATT and SNEGSKA (reference sequence). The CDR3 DNA is TGCAGTGCTAGACCGACAGGGCGGGGCAATGAGCAGTTCTTC. This codes for CSARPTGRGNEQFF.

There are many counts of this clonotype. V gene TRBV11-2 combines with J gene TRBJ2-1; D could derive from TRBD1 or TRBD2 (7 bases each). V was cut by 10 bases and J by 3 bases, with 16 bases left in between. Germline assignment: CDR1 SGHAT and CDR2 FQNNGV. CDR3 length: 14 residues. CDR3 coding DNA: TGTGCCATCAAGCGGGGACAGAACTACAATGAGCAGTTCTTC. It codes for CAIKRGQNYNEQFF.

The table lists this clonotype with many counts. This chain connects TRBV6-2 or TRBV6-3 to TRBJ2-3; 7 nucleotides align to TRBD1. The CDR3 covers 13 residues. V was clipped by 6 bases and J by 5 bases; unmatched bases: 5. Per the germline V gene, CDR1 is MNHEY and CDR2 is SVGEGT. The DNA for the CDR3 is TGTGCCAGCAGGGGGACAGTAGGAGATACGCAGTATTTT. It yields the protein CASRGTVGDTQYF.

In its sample, this clonotype was seen a few times. The CDR3 loop is CASPTGRGRETQYF. DNA for the CDR3: TGCGCCAGCCCCACGGGCAGGGGGAGAGAGACCCAGTACTTC. The chain couples TRBV5-1 to TRBJ2-5; 7 bases line up with TRBD1. Germline trimming cut 7 bases from V and 4 bases from J; bases unmatched to any gene: 10. CDR3 length: 14 amino acids. CDR1 is SGHRS and CDR2 is YFSETQ in the germline V gene. The full variable domain, completed using reference TRBV5-1 and TRBJ2-5, is KAGVTQTPRYLIKTRGQQVTLSCSPISGHRSVSWYQQTPGQGLQFLFEYFSETQRNKGNFPGRFSGRQFSNSRSEMNVSTLELGDSALYLCASPTGRGRETQYFGPGTRLLVL.

The chain recombines TRBV5-6 with TRBJ2-1; TRBD2 matches 13 bases. The CDR3 totals 16 residues. The V gene end was trimmed by 3 bases and the J gene end by 7 bases; junction bases not matched to a gene: 7. Germline V lookup: CDR1 SGHDT, CDR2 YYEEEE. The CDR3 reads CASSWAGTSGVNEQFF. The CDR3 DNA sequence: TGTGCCAGCAGCTGGGCCGGGACTAGCGGGGTGAATGAGCAGTTCTTC.

The rearrangement links TRBV20-1 to TRBJ2-3; 11 bases map to TRBD2. Germline V gene sequence: CDR1 DFQATT, CDR2 SNEGSKA (reference sequence). V was pared by 3 bases and J by 8 bases, with 4 bases of the junction left unmatched. CDR3 length: 13 residues. CDR3 nucleotides: TGCAGTGCTAGTGAACTAGCGGGAGCTACGCAGTATTTT. It codes for CSASELAGATQYF.

This clonotype occurred many times. The rearrangement uses TRBV11-2 and TRBJ2-5, with D possibly being TRBD2 (5 bases). Looked up from germline, CDR1 is SGHAT and CDR2 is FQNNGV. This CDR3 region has 14 residues. V shed 5 bases and J shed 1 base, with 11 bases lying between them. The CDR3 sequence is CASSVGRVQETQYF. As DNA, the CDR3 is TGTGCCAGCAGCGTCGGGCGGGTCCAAGAGACCCAGTACTTC.

This clonotype turned up a few times. The rearrangement links TRBV11-2 to TRBJ1-1; D is unresolved. The V gene lost 0 bases and the J gene lost 7 bases, with 9 bases spanning the gap. This CDR3 contains 13 residues. Germline V gene sequence: CDR1 SGHAT, CDR2 FQNNGV. CDR3: CASSLDRAGEAFF. The DNA of the CDR3 is TGTGCCAGCAGCTTAGATCGGGCAGGTGAAGCTTTCTTT.

This clonotype was seen repeatedly, ten times or more. V is TRBV20-1 and J is TRBJ2-5; 8 bases map to TRBD1. The CDR3 consists of 14 residues. Trimming removed 7 bases from V and 4 bases from J; junction bases left unmatched: 11. Germline CDR1 reads DFQATT; CDR2 reads SNEGSKA (reference sequence). The CDR3 DNA follows: TGCAGTGTCCATGGACAGGGAGGTGGAGAGACCCAGTACTTC. As protein: CSVHGQGGGETQYF.

Only one count was recorded for this clonotype. This chain links TRBV6-2 or TRBV6-3 with TRBJ1-5; D gene ambiguous. The V gene lost 8 bases and the J gene lost 7 bases, with 15 bases spanning the gap. There are 13 residues in the CDR3. Germline CDR1 and CDR2: MNHEY and SVGEGT. The CDR3 reads CASAAGGNQPQHF. Here the CDR3 DNA reads TGTGCCAGCGCCGCGGGAGGAAACCAGCCCCAGCATTTT.

With regard to this clonotype: A read error may account for a junction end that differs from germline. The rearrangement joins TRBV28 to TRBJ2-5; D tentatively fits TRBD1 or TRBD2 (6 bases each). This CDR3 spans 14 amino acids. The germline gives CDR1 MDHEN, CDR2 SYDVKM. DNA for the CDR3: TGTGCCACCAAAAGGAGGGGGGCTCAAGAGATCCAGTACTTC. Its protein is CATKRRGAQEIQYF.

The table lists this clonotype with many counts. DNA for the CDR3: TGTGCCAGCAGGCACCGGGAACAGGGTGTGGGTAACAATGAGCAGTTCTTC. It codes for CASRHREQGVGNNEQFF. V usage is TRBV27 and J usage is TRBJ2-1; D is perhaps TRBD1 (6 bases). The CDR3 loop spans 17 amino acids. Germline V gene lookup returns CDR1 MNHEY and CDR2 SMNVEV (reference sequence). Between the trimmed V and J ends, which lost 6 bases and 5 bases, there was a span of 23 bases.

This chain connects TRBV7-2 to TRBJ2-2; possible D gene TRBD1, 8 bases. This CDR3 has 14 amino acids. Germline V gene sequence: CDR1 SGHTA, CDR2 FQGNSA. V dropped 5 bases and J dropped 9 bases, with 16 bases sitting between them. CDR3 coding DNA: TGTGCCAGCAGCCCCGGACAGGGAGGGAGGGAGCTGTTTTTT. It specifies CASSPGQGGRELFF. The variable domain in full, with the rest retrieved from reference TRBV7-2 and TRBJ2-2, is GAGVSQSPSNKVTEKGKDVELRCDPISGHTALYWYRQSLGQGLEFLIYFQGNSAPDKSGLPSDRFSAERTGGSVSTLTIQRTQQEDSAVYLCASSPGQGGRELFFGEGSRLTVL.

J is TRBJ1-2 and V is TRBV25-1; 9 nucleotides align to TRBD1. Germline V gives CDR1 MGHDK, CDR2 SYGVNS. The V and J ends lost 3 bases and 4 bases, in that order; junction bases with no gene match: 6. This CDR3 is 15 amino acids long. The CDR3 nucleotides are TGTGCCAGCAGTGATTTGGACAGGGGCGCCTATGGCTACACCTTC. Amino acids: CASSDLDRGAYGYTF.

CDR3 nucleotides: TGCGCCAGCAGCCGCGGGACAGGGGAAGAGGGCACTGAAGCTTTCTTT. It encodes CASSRGTGEEGTEAFF. The rearrangement links TRBV4-3 to TRBJ1-1; 10 bases match TRBD1. V dropped 4 bases and J dropped 4; count of bases not matched to a gene: 9. CDR3 length: 16 amino acids. Germline lookup yields CDR1 LGHNA and CDR2 YSLEER.